This record looks at one TCR beta chain sequence and its context. The CDR3 has 14 residues. The V end lost 2 bases, the J end lost 7 bases, and 12 bases lay between the germline ends. The germline gives CDR1 LGHDT, CDR2 YNNKEL (reference sequence). The data belong to a study of blood T cell repertoires in COVID-19. Study context: Whether acute or convalescent, the COVID-19 samples came from the United States, Italy and Spain.

As originally analysed: Reference gene primer amplification yielded estimated nucleated cell counts. Profiling relied on immunoSEQ multiplex PCR, and the TCRdb table lists in-frame clones only, not all of them. The V and J calls and clone size are taken from that table; D and trimming were inferred from the DNA. Of a few hundred thousand clones listed, 70% to 90% are singletons. Cohorts were determined from participant-reported clinical history. This TCR was sampled from a man between 25 and 39 years old who had recovered from COVID-19. The chain joins TRBV3-1 (or the pseudogene TRBV3-2) to TRBJ1-5; D ambiguous. The sample consisted of PBMCs or T cells enriched from blood (not recorded which). CDR3 in amino acids: CASSQLSGAQPQHF. The DNA of the CDR3 is TGTGCCAGCAGCCAACTGTCAGGTGCGCAGCCCCAGCATTTT.